These 15 T cell receptor beta chains share one sample of origin, sequenced in a study of cytomegalovirus exposure and HLA in healthy donors. Primers: 60 Vbeta forward and 13 Jbeta reverse. Here immunoSEQ multiplex PCR was the method, and the copy in TCRdb shows in-frame clones only, minus some. The repertoire includes some 140,000 clones, over 75% of them detected once, and approximately 8.2% sits in the top ten. Sequencing was carried out using PBMCs. Receptors originate from a woman aged 45-65 years in good health and CMV-seropositive.

This rearrangement joins TRBV30 to TRBJ2-1; 9 bases line up with TRBD2. The junction had 9 bases not matched to a gene; V was cut back by 2 bases and J by 4 bases. There are 16 residues in the CDR3. CDR1 is GTSNPN and CDR2 is SVGIG in the germline V gene (reference sequence). The CDR3 spells CAWSRGSGGNYNEQFF. CDR3 DNA: TGTGCCTGGAGTAGGGGTAGCGGGGGCAATTACAATGAGCAGTTCTTC.

The chain is built from TRBV2 and TRBJ1-2, with 12 nucleotides matching TRBD1. V trimming: 4 bases; J trimming: 14 bases; junction bases outside the gene matches: 5. The CDR3 has 12 residues. The germline gives CDR1 SNHLY, CDR2 FYNNEI. CDR3 in DNA: TGTGCCAGCAGTGCCGGGACAGGGGGCCAGACCTTC. It translates to CASSAGTGGQTF.

The DNA for the CDR3 is TGTGCCAGCAGCTTAGAGGGGACAGGCGGGTCAGATACGCAGTATTTT. Translating it yields CASSLEGTGGSDTQYF. This chain connects TRBV7-9 to TRBJ2-3; 8 positions match TRBD1. The trim removed 1 base at V and 4 bases at J, leaving 7 bases unmatched. The CDR3 contains 16 residues. Germline loops: CDR1 SEHNR, CDR2 FQNEAQ (reference sequence). The full variable domain, its missing parts supplied by reference TRBV7-9 and TRBJ2-3, is DTGVSQNPRHKITKRGQNVTFRCDPISEHNRLYWYRQTLGQGPEFLTYFQNEAQLEKSRLLSDRFSAERPKGSFSTLEIQRTEQGDSAMYLCASSLEGTGGSDTQYFGPGTRLTVL.

The CDR3 loop reads CASSVTEGGANTGELFF. DNA for the CDR3: TGTGCCAGCAGCGTAACGGAGGGCGGAGCGAACACCGGGGAGCTGTTTTTT. The rearrangement joins TRBV9 to TRBJ2-2; D may be TRBD2 (6 bases). The V gene lost 1 base and the J gene lost 0 bases, with 13 bases spanning the gap. Germline V gene lookup returns CDR1 SGDLS and CDR2 YYNGEE. This CDR3 comprises 17 residues.

The table lists this clone with a count of one. The V call is TRBV19, the J call TRBJ2-1, with 15 bases lining up with TRBD2. Germline trimming cut 5 bases from V and 10 bases from J; bases unmatched to any gene: 3. The CDR3 length is 14 residues. From germline, CDR1 is LNHDA and CDR2 SQIVND (reference sequence). The CDR3 region is CASSRGTSGGEQFF. Written as DNA, the CDR3 is TGTGCCAGTAGTCGAGGGACTAGCGGGGGGGAGCAGTTCTTC.

The CDR3 spells CASSLTGGTDTQYF. The CDR3, as DNA: TGTGCCAGCAGTTTAACGGGTGGCACAGATACGCAGTATTTT. This chain connects TRBV28 to TRBJ2-3; D not resolved. Trimming took off 2 bases at V and 1 base at J, with 7 bases between the two ends. Germline-derived CDR1 and CDR2 are MDHEN and SYDVKM. The CDR3 runs to 14 residues. Full variable domain (remainder filled in from reference TRBV28 and TRBJ2-3): DVKVTQSSRYLVKRTGEKVFLECVQDMDHENMFWYRQDPGLGLRLIYFSYDVKMKEKGDIPEGYSVSREKKERFSLILESASTNQTSMYLCASSLTGGTDTQYFGPGTRLTVL.

This clone was counted only a few times. The genes are TRBV6-5 and TRBJ2-1, with a possible D match to TRBD1 (5 bases). This CDR3 is built from 15 residues. Between the trimmed V and J ends, which lost 5 bases and 5 bases, there was a span of 16 bases. From germline, CDR1 is MNHEY and CDR2 SVGAGI. The CDR3 sequence: CASSKTQGPHNEQFF. CDR3 DNA: TGTGCCAGCAGTAAGACTCAGGGTCCGCACAATGAGCAGTTCTTC.

This clone was seen more than once but under ten times. The V and J genes are TRBV5-1 and TRBJ2-1; no firm D call. The V end was cut by 1 base, the J end by 0 bases, with 11 bases between. The CDR3 length is 16 residues. CDR1 and CDR2 from the germline V gene are SGHRS and YFSETQ. The CDR3: CASSLSALPSYNEQFF. CDR3 nucleotide sequence: TGCGCCAGCAGCTTGAGTGCACTACCCTCCTACAATGAGCAGTTCTTC.

J is TRBJ2-1 and V is TRBV9, with 11 bases that match TRBD2. Germline assignment: CDR1 SGDLS and CDR2 YYNGEE. The ends lost 5 bases at V and 7 bases at J; junction bases unmatched: 8. This CDR3 has 15 residues. The CDR3 protein is CASRDGLAGPNEQFF. The DNA for the CDR3 is TGTGCCAGCAGGGACGGACTAGCGGGCCCGAATGAGCAGTTCTTC.

V and J are TRBV4-2 and TRBJ2-5; D gene ambiguous. The V end was cut by 0 bases, the J end by 8 bases, with 4 bases between. CDR1 LGHNA and CDR2 YNFKEQ come from the germline V gene. The CDR3 is made up of 11 amino acids. The CDR3 protein is CASSQDVTQYF. The DNA for the CDR3 is TGTGCCAGCAGCCAAGACGTTACCCAGTACTTC.

J is TRBJ1-1 and V is TRBV28; TRBD1 might be the D (6 bases). The V end lost 5 bases, the J end lost 6 bases, and 16 bases lay between the germline ends. Germline-derived CDR1 and CDR2 are MDHEN and SYDVKM. The length of the CDR3 is 14 residues. CDR3: CASSLNRQDAEAFF. The CDR3 DNA reads TGTGCCAGCAGTCTGAACCGACAGGACGCTGAAGCTTTCTTT.

The V gene is TRBV7-2, the J gene TRBJ2-3; TRBD2 matches at 16 bases. Trimming removed 4 bases from V and 6 bases from J; junction bases left unmatched: 4. The germline gives CDR1 SGHTA, CDR2 FQGNSA. The CDR3 runs 16 residues. The CDR3 DNA sequence: TGTGCCAGCAGCTCCGGGACTAGCGGGGGGGTGGATACGCAGTATTTT. Translation: CASSSGTSGGVDTQYF. The full variable domain, completed using reference TRBV7-2 and TRBJ2-3, is GAGVSQSPSNKVTEKGKDVELRCDPISGHTALYWYRQSLGQGLEFLIYFQGNSAPDKSGLPSDRFSAERTGGSVSTLTIQRTQQEDSAVYLCASSSGTSGGVDTQYFGPGTRLTVL.

The V gene is TRBV28, the J gene TRBJ2-2; 7 bases align to TRBD1. The CDR3 spans 14 residues. Germline loops: CDR1 MDHEN, CDR2 SYDVKM. V lost 11 bases to trimming and J lost 3 bases; unmatched junction nucleotides: 9. The CDR3 sequence: CAYRRGGDTGELFF. CDR3 sequence (DNA): TGTGCCTACAGGCGAGGGGGCGACACCGGGGAGCTGTTTTTT.

The CDR3: CATSSRLGGSYGYTF. In DNA, the CDR3 is TGTGCCACCAGCAGTCGACTTGGAGGGTCCTATGGCTACACCTTC. The V and J genes are TRBV15 and TRBJ1-2; unclear D gene. This CDR3 region has 15 residues. Per germline, CDR1 LNHNV and CDR2 YYDKDF (reference sequence). The ends were cut back, 3 bases at V and 4 bases at J, with 15 bases in the middle.

This clone was observed a single time. J is TRBJ2-7 and V is TRBV7-9; D is possibly TRBD2 (5 bases). This CDR3 has 15 amino acids. With 0 bases removed from V and 5 bases from J, the gap between germline ends came to 14 bases. In germline, CDR1 is SEHNR, CDR2 FQNEAQ (reference sequence). Here the CDR3 reads CASSLARGTTNEQYF. In DNA form, the CDR3 reads TGTGCCAGCAGCTTAGCTCGGGGTACCACTAACGAGCAGTACTTC.